This TCR beta chain was retrieved from a study of T-cell memory formation after mild COVID-19. Whole-study context: Clustering of TCRs was largely donor specific.

Points on this clonotype: Its target is not known.

General observations from the study: Some SARS-CoV-2-responding clones were already detected in memory before infection. Whereas later expanders leaned CD4+, clones contracting day 15 to 85 showed a balanced CD4/CD8 makeup. The CD4+ clones that contracted clustered mainly within CM and EM, and the CD8+ clones concentrated in EMRA.

TCRdb fed the 5' RACE reads into MiXCR, producing one record per CDR3 protein. The sample holds some 190,000 distinct CDR3 sequences, approximately 16% seen once. CDR1 is SGHTA, CDR2 FQGNSA, per germline. Germline trimming cut 5 bases from V and 3 bases from J; bases unmatched to any gene: 11. This CDR3 is 16 amino acids long. Sequenced input: PBMCs or a T cell subset sorted from them (not recorded which). The TCR was taken from an adult woman who had mild COVID-19 (a few samples of this study predate the infection). Cell type and time point are not known. The rearrangement uses TRBV7-2 and TRBJ2-5; TRBD2 matches 8 bases. CDR3: CASSSLAGFWEETQYF. The CDR3 bases are TGTGCCAGCAGCAGTCTAGCGGGTTTTTGGGAAGAGACCCAGTACTTC.